The 27 T cell receptor beta chains listed next were all sequenced from one sample in a study of T cells in localized non-small cell lung cancer. Profiling relied on immunoSEQ multiplex PCR, and the TCRdb table lists in-frame clones only, not all of them. The data hold roughly 17,000 clones, with more than 85% observed a single time. Sample: peripheral blood, taken before any cancer treatment. Every receptor here comes from a male donor at least 60 years old with stage II squamous cell lung carcinoma.

This clone showed up just once. The gene calls are TRBV19 and TRBJ2-2, with D possibly TRBD2 on 5 matching bases. Germline values: CDR1 LNHDA, CDR2 SQIVND (reference sequence). CDR3 length: 15 amino acids. Trimming took 5 bases from V and 5 from J, leaving 15 bases between them. CDR3 protein: CASSRGLGWTGELFF. The CDR3 nucleotides are TGTGCCAGTAGTCGAGGGTTAGGGTGGACCGGGGAGCTGTTTTTT.

The rearrangement links TRBV18 to TRBJ1-5; no clear D. The CDR3 covers 15 residues. The V gene's germline CDR1 is KGHSH and CDR2 LQKENI. V shed 2 bases and J shed 0 bases, with 8 bases lying between them. CDR3 protein: CASSPGRNSNQPQHF. The CDR3 DNA follows: TGTGCCAGCTCACCAGGACGGAATAGCAATCAGCCCCAGCATTTT.

The chain links TRBV2 to TRBJ2-7; TRBD2 aligns across 8 bases. Germline V gene data show CDR1 as SNHLY and CDR2 as FYNNEI. The CDR3 length is 12 residues. The V segment lost 7 bases and the J segment 4 bases; nucleotides outside the gene matches: 3. In nucleotides, the CDR3 is TGTGCCAGCAACCCTAGCGGGTACGAGCAGTACTTC. Its protein is CASNPSGYEQYF.

In this sample, this clone turned up a few times. CDR3 nucleotides: TGTGCCAGCAGCCTGGACAGACATGGCTACACCTTC. Translation gives CASSLDRHGYTF. The chain employs TRBV11-1 and TRBJ1-2; a weak D match, TRBD1 (6 bases). This CDR3 comprises 12 residues. The V gene's germline CDR1 is SGHAT and CDR2 FQDESV (reference sequence). V was trimmed by 5 bases and J by 6 bases, leaving 10 bases between them.

This chain links TRBV27 with TRBJ1-2; possible D gene TRBD1, 5 bases. Trimming removed 5 bases from V and 0 bases from J, with 25 bases in between. The CDR3 sequence is 19 residues long. Germline CDR1 and CDR2: MNHEY and SMNVEV (reference sequence). CDR3 amino acids: CASSAKYPFDSHANYGYTF. CDR3 in DNA: TGTGCCAGCAGTGCAAAATACCCCTTCGACAGTCATGCTAACTATGGCTACACCTTC.

This chain connects TRBV11-2 to TRBJ2-2; no reliable D call. CDR1 is SGHAT, CDR2 FQNNGV, per germline. Deletions cut 8 bases from V and 1 base from J, with 5 bases between. CDR3 length equals 12 residues. The CDR3 region is CASALNTGELFF. As DNA, the CDR3 is TGTGCCAGCGCCTTGAACACCGGGGAGCTGTTTTTT.

V and J are TRBV28 and TRBJ1-5; D is perhaps TRBD1 (5 bases). Germline V gives CDR1 MDHEN, CDR2 SYDVKM. The ends were cut back, 7 bases at V and 8 bases at J, with 18 bases in the middle. This CDR3 region has 14 residues. As DNA, the CDR3 is TGTGCCAGCACCGGGACGCCCTGGATTGAGCCCCAGCATTTT. Residues: CASTGTPWIEPQHF.

The chain carries TRBV7-8 and TRBJ2-2, with D unclear. The CDR3 is made up of 15 amino acids. Per germline, CDR1 SGHVS and CDR2 FQNEAQ. Trimming left V 1 base short and J 1 base short, with 7 bases between. The CDR3 region has the DNA TGTGCCAGCAGCTTAGGTGCGTTGAACACCGGGGAGCTGTTTTTT. This sequence encodes CASSLGALNTGELFF.

This clone was seen more than once but under ten times. V is TRBV11-1 and J is TRBJ2-1; 8 nucleotides match TRBD2. The CDR3 consists of 16 residues. Germline loops: CDR1 SGHAT, CDR2 FQDESV (reference sequence). V lost 3 bases, J lost 5 bases, and 9 bases stayed unmatched. CDR3 nucleotide sequence: TGTGCCAGCAGCTTTTATGGTAGCGGGAAGAACAATGAGCAGTTCTTC. This encodes CASSFYGSGKNNEQFF.

This rearrangement joins TRBV25-1 to TRBJ1-2; 8 nucleotides agree with TRBD1. Germline V lookup: CDR1 MGHDK, CDR2 SYGVNS. The J segment lost 3 bases and the V segment lost 4 bases, leaving 4 bases of the junction unmatched. The CDR3 runs to 14 residues. CDR3 residues: CASSVGQGHYGYTF. The CDR3 bases are TGTGCCAGCAGTGTCGGACAGGGTCACTATGGCTACACCTTC.

This rearrangement joins TRBV5-1 to TRBJ2-7; 9 nucleotides agree with TRBD1. CDR1 SGHRS and CDR2 YFSETQ come from the germline V gene. The CDR3 length is 18 residues. The J segment lost 6 bases and the V segment lost 1 base, leaving 17 bases of the junction unmatched. As DNA, the CDR3 is TGCGCCAGCAGCTTGCGTGGCAGGATTGGACAGGGGTTACGCGAGCAGTACTTC. Translating it yields CASSLRGRIGQGLREQYF.

This chain joins TRBV29-1 and TRBJ2-7; D may be TRBD2 (5 bases). The CDR3 is 12 amino acids. Germline values: CDR1 SQVTM, CDR2 ANQGSEA. CDR3 sequence (DNA): TGCCGTCGAGGGAGACCCTACTACGAGCAGTACTTC. Translated, it gives CRRGRPYYEQYF.

The J gene is TRBJ2-3, the V gene TRBV5-1, with 11 nucleotides matching TRBD1. V shed 5 bases, J shed 3 bases, and the junction held 8 bases outside the gene matches. This CDR3 contains 16 residues. Germline assignment: CDR1 SGHRS and CDR2 YFSETQ. The CDR3 bases are TGCGCCAGCAGTAAGGGACAGGGGGTTTTAACAGATACGCAGTATTTT. Encoded protein: CASSKGQGVLTDTQYF.

The V gene is TRBV29-1, the J gene TRBJ1-1, with a weak D call TRBD1 (6 bases). The V end was cut by 4 bases, the J end by 3 bases, with 12 bases between. CDR1 SQVTM and CDR2 ANQGSEA come from the germline V gene. The CDR3 is 13 amino acids. Here the CDR3 DNA reads TGCAGCGTTGTGGGGGCAGGGCACACTGAAGCTTTCTTT. Its translation is CSVVGAGHTEAFF.

This clone came up once. This chain connects TRBV7-9 to TRBJ1-3; TRBD1 aligns across 9 bases. From germline, CDR1 is SEHNR and CDR2 FQNEAQ (reference sequence). V was clipped by 3 bases and J by 3 bases; unmatched bases: 3. The CDR3 is 15 amino acids. The CDR3 DNA reads as TGTGCCAGCAGCTTGACAGGGGGAAATGGAAACACCATATATTTT. As protein: CASSLTGGNGNTIYF.

The chain employs TRBV28 and TRBJ2-1; 14 bases map to TRBD2. Germline V gene sequence: CDR1 MDHEN, CDR2 SYDVKM. The CDR3 covers 17 residues. The V and J ends lost 3 bases and 6 bases, in that order; junction bases with no gene match: 7. CDR3 sequence reads: CASSFGGLAGGFNEQFF. CDR3 in DNA: TGTGCCAGCAGTTTCGGCGGACTAGCGGGAGGATTCAATGAGCAGTTCTTC.

The rearrangement uses TRBV5-1 and TRBJ2-1; TRBD2 agrees at 9 bases. CDR3 length: 16 residues. CDR1 SGHRS and CDR2 YFSETQ come from the germline V gene. The V gene end was trimmed by 2 bases and the J gene end by 6 bases; junction bases not matched to a gene: 9. The CDR3 loop reads CASSFTAGGPGNEQFF. The DNA of the CDR3 is TGCGCCAGCAGCTTTACGGCGGGAGGGCCAGGCAATGAGCAGTTCTTC.

This chain uses TRBV6-1 with TRBJ1-1, with 7 bases identical to TRBD1. There are 16 residues in the CDR3. The V segment lost 2 bases and the J segment 3 bases; nucleotides outside the gene matches: 9. CDR1 MNHNS and CDR2 SASEGT come from the germline V gene. This CDR3 is CASSEIPDRVHTEAFF. Here the CDR3 DNA reads TGTGCCAGCAGTGAAATTCCCGACAGGGTGCACACTGAAGCTTTCTTT.

This clone was seen only once. The J gene is TRBJ1-1, the V gene TRBV5-1; D is uncertain. The CDR3 has 16 residues. Germline lookup yields CDR1 SGHRS and CDR2 YFSETQ. Trimming took off 4 bases at V and 0 bases at J, with 16 bases between the two ends. The CDR3 spells CASSLLGGTLNTEAFF. The CDR3 nucleotides read TGCGCCAGCAGCCTACTAGGCGGAACCCTGAACACTGAAGCTTTCTTT.

This clone was counted a single time. Here the CDR3 reads CSVVVNVGGEQYF. CDR3 nucleotides: TGCAGCGTTGTTGTAAACGTTGGGGGCGAGCAGTACTTC. This chain joins TRBV29-1 and TRBJ2-7; D might be TRBD1 or TRBD2, each matching 5 bases. V lost 4 bases and J 6 bases, leaving 16 bases between the germline ends. The CDR3 is 13 amino acids. CDR1 SQVTM and CDR2 ANQGSEA come from the germline V gene.

The CDR3 loop reads CASSEWGTGTEAFF. The DNA of the CDR3 is TGTGCCAGCAGTGAATGGGGGACAGGGACTGAAGCTTTCTTT. The chain couples TRBV6-1 to TRBJ1-1, with 9 nucleotides matching TRBD1. Germline-derived CDR1 and CDR2 are MNHNS and SASEGT. The CDR3 consists of 14 residues. V dropped 2 bases and J dropped 5; count of bases not matched to a gene: 3.

The rearrangement uses TRBV10-3 and TRBJ2-2, with TRBD2 matching 8 bases. V was clipped by 0 bases and J by 0 bases; unmatched bases: 3. Germline loops: CDR1 ENHRY, CDR2 SYGVKD. The CDR3 is 17 residues long. The CDR3 nucleotides read TGTGCCATCAGTGAGTCGACGGGACTAGCGAACACCGGGGAGCTGTTTTTT. Its translation: CAISESTGLANTGELFF.

CDR3 in amino acids: CACTPARTDTQYF. The CDR3 region has the DNA TGTGCCTGTACCCCGGCCCGCACAGATACGCAGTATTTT. J is TRBJ2-3 and V is TRBV30; no clear D. Per germline, CDR1 GTSNPN and CDR2 SVGIG (reference sequence). V was cut by 6 bases and J by 1 base, with 11 bases left in between. CDR3 length: 13 amino acids. The full variable domain, its missing parts supplied by reference TRBV30 and TRBJ2-3, is SQTIHQWPATLVQPVGSPLSLECTVEGTSNPNLYWYRQAAGRGLQLLFYSVGIGQISSEVPQNLSASRPQDRQFILSSKKLLLSDSGFYLCACTPARTDTQYFGPGTRLTVL.

As for this clone: Other DNA sequences in the same sample also yield this CDR3. The rearrangement links TRBV6-5 to TRBJ2-7; 13 positions agree with TRBD2. Trimming at V came to 4 bases and at J to 5 bases, leaving 8 bases not matched to a gene. The CDR3 totals 16 residues. Germline V lookup: CDR1 MNHEY, CDR2 SVGAGI. The chain's CDR3 is CASSSAQGLAGNEQYF. CDR3 sequence (DNA): TGTGCCAGCAGTTCAGCTCAGGGACTAGCGGGGAACGAGCAGTACTTC.

The V call is TRBV12-5, the J call TRBJ1-1, with 8 bases that match TRBD1. This CDR3 is built from 14 residues. Germline loops: CDR1 LGHNT, CDR2 FRNRAP. The ends lost 5 bases at V and 3 bases at J; junction bases unmatched: 5. CDR3 sequence (DNA): TGTGCTAGTGGTCAGGGGGCAAGGGACACTGAAGCTTTCTTT. This gives the protein CASGQGARDTEAFF.

The genes are TRBV6-5 and TRBJ1-5; TRBD1 is a possible D gene (5 bases). V lost 5 bases and J lost 1, with 9 bases in between. The CDR3 length is 14 residues. Germline-derived CDR1 and CDR2 are MNHEY and SVGAGI. CDR3 protein: CASSSRDSNQPQHF. In nucleotides, the CDR3 is TGTGCCAGCAGTAGTCGGGACAGCAATCAGCCCCAGCATTTT.

The chain couples TRBV5-5 to TRBJ2-6, with a possible D match to TRBD1 (5 bases). The ends were cut back, 4 bases at V and 4 bases at J, with 12 bases in the middle. Per germline, CDR1 SGHKS and CDR2 YYEKEE (reference sequence). This CDR3 contains 15 residues. This chain's CDR3 is CASSLKGNGANVLTF. In DNA form, the CDR3 reads TGTGCCAGCAGCCTTAAGGGGAACGGGGCCAACGTCCTGACTTTC.